The next 2 T cell receptor beta chains were all read from a single sample in a study of blood T cells in healthy people across ages. The second PCR ran about 6 to 12 cycles with a sample-barcoded 5' primer and J-beta primers. One entry per CDR3 protein results from TCRdb running MiXCR on the 5' RACE reads. In the table there are hundreds of thousands of distinct CDR3 sequences, more than 20% of which are singletons. The same sample was also studied in work on T cells of mothers and their children.

Sequencing input: blood. These receptor sequences come from a boy aged 5-17 years in good health.

In its sample, this clonotype was seen a few times. The CDR3 DNA reads TGCGCCAGCAGCCCTCAACAGGGGGCTTTGGCCAAAAACATTCAGTACTTC. Its protein product is CASSPQQGALAKNIQYF. The chain has TRBV4-3 and TRBJ2-4; 9 bases agree with TRBD1. The CDR3 covers 17 residues. Germline lookup yields CDR1 LGHNA and CDR2 YSLEER. J lost 1 base, V lost 4 bases, and 8 bases had no gene match.

This clonotype was observed a handful of times. This chain connects TRBV5-1 to TRBJ2-7, with D maybe TRBD1 (6 bases). Trimming left V 5 bases short and J 6 bases short, with 18 bases between. The CDR3 contains 14 residues. CDR1 is SGHRS, CDR2 YFSETQ, per germline. This chain's CDR3 is CASRRDGGLREQYF. CDR3 bases: TGCGCCAGCAGACGAGATGGGGGCCTTCGCGAGCAGTACTTC.